The sample holds a few counts of the clone carrying this TCR beta chain. Its specificity is not known. A read error is possible here, since a much larger clone lies one base away. The read terminates 3 residues ahead of where the CDR3 ends, so the germline J gene completes it. The data were taken from a study of T cell clonality in common variable immunodeficiency. The study's findings and limits: CVID subjects showed higher TCRbeta clonality than healthy controls.

The germline gives CDR1 LNHDA, CDR2 SQIVND (reference sequence). CDR3 size: 17 residues. TCRdb keeps only in-frame clones here, not all; method: immunoSEQ multiplex PCR. Observed are around 45,000 clones, no singletons, with the top ten taking roughly 6.2%. Sequences were obtained from peripheral blood mononuclear cells. The chain links TRBV19 to TRBJ2-3; TRBD2 matches 12 bases. This sequence originates from a person aged 18-70 years in good health. The CDR3 region is CASSYGRTSGVKETQYF. CDR3 bases read: TGTGCCAGTAGTTACGGCCGGACTAGCGGGGTGAAGGAGACG.